This T cell receptor (beta chain) originates from a study of Ad26.COV2.S vaccination and SARS-CoV-2 variants. Per germline, CDR1 SGHVS and CDR2 FQNEAQ. Trimming pared 1 base from V and 3 bases from J, leaving 15 bases between. The CDR3 length is 16 residues. Measured with immunoSEQ multiplex PCR; TCRdb has only the in-frame clones, and not every one. Among around 380,000 clones, roughly nine tenths were seen once, and the ten largest hold approximately 3.7%. The sample's treatment: 15 to 20 received Ad26.COV2.S at low or high dose, single or two shots; roughly five received placebo; per-sample allocation not given. The samples were gathered on day 63 after the first injection of vaccine or placebo.

The receptor comes from a person between 18 and 60 years old who received the Ad26.COV2.S COVID-19 vaccine or a placebo. The starting material was peripheral blood, obtained in a trial of Ad26.COV2.S vaccine versus placebo. This chain joins TRBV7-8 and TRBJ1-2, with D possibly matching TRBD1 (6 bases). The CDR3 coding sequence is TGTGCCAGCAGCTTAGGACTTGGGAGGGGGGACTATGGCTACACCTTC. This gives the protein CASSLGLGRGDYGYTF.